This TCR beta chain emerged from a study of cytomegalovirus exposure and HLA in healthy donors. The CDR3 is 17 amino acids. Germline loops: CDR1 KGHSH, CDR2 LQKENI. The V and J ends lost 6 bases and 6 bases, in that order; junction bases with no gene match: 15. In the case of this clone: Its target is unknown.

General observations from the study: The authors later found most CMV-associated TCR beta chains appeared HLA-restricted. Later genetic work tied a missense DCLRE1C variant to beta-chain V and J trimming.

PCR used 60 Vbeta primers and 13 Jbeta primers. The protocol was immunoSEQ multiplex PCR, while the TCRdb copy is restricted to in-frame clones and leaves out a portion. The data show about 140,000 clones, over 70% seen once. Sequencing input: PBMCs. The clonotype originates from a man in his forties in good health and CMV-seronegative. This sequence joins TRBV18 and TRBJ2-1, with 9 positions matching TRBD1. The CDR3 region is CASSPLPPGQGTNEQFF. DNA of the CDR3: TGTGCCAGCTCCCCCTTACCACCGGGACAGGGTACCAATGAGCAGTTCTTC.